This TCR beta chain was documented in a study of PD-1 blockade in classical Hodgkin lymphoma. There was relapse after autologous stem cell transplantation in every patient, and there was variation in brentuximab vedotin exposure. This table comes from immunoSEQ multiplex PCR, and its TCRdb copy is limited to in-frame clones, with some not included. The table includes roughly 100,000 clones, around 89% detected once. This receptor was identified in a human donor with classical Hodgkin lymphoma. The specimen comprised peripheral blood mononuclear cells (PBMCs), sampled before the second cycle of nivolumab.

CDR3 DNA sequence: TGTGCCAGCAGCTTAGGGCCCGACCAGAACTATGGCTACACCTTC. This encodes CASSLGPDQNYGYTF. J is TRBJ1-2 and V is TRBV7-9, with D unclear. The CDR3 runs to 15 residues. Germline V gene sequence: CDR1 SEHNR, CDR2 FQNEAQ (reference sequence). V gave up 1 base and J gave up 2 bases, with 11 bases separating them.